Listed below are T cell receptor beta chains from one sample, sequenced in a study of blood T cell repertoires in COVID-19. Profiled with immunoSEQ multiplex PCR; TCRdb holds only in-frame clones, not every one. This sample has approximately 190,000 clones, with 85% to 90% found just once. What was sequenced was peripheral blood. These receptors came from a man older than 75 with acute or convalescent COVID-19. The CDR3 runs from the conserved cysteine through the conserved F or W. D genes are given only for firm matches. Only part of the rows carry a size: once, few, many, or a class if the clone is expanded.

j_gene	v_gene	d_gene	abundance	CDR3aa	CDR3nt
TRBJ2-7	TRBV3-1/TRBV3-2	TRBD2	.	CASSQDTGRPYEQYF	TGTGCCAGCAGCCAAGATACCGGGAGGCCCTACGAGCAGTACTTC
TRBJ2-7	TRBV7-2	TRBD1	.	CASSLGWTGINEQYF	TGTGCCAGCAGCTTAGGTTGGACAGGGATCAACGAGCAGTACTTC
TRBJ2-5	TRBV2	TRBD2	.	CASASGRIHVETQYF	TGTGCCAGCGCGAGCGGGAGAATTCACGTGGAGACCCAGTACTTC
TRBJ1-1	TRBV6-5	.	.	CASKGGRANTEAFF	TGTGCCAGCAAAGGGGGACGGGCGAACACTGAAGCTTTCTTT
TRBJ2-7	TRBV27	.	.	CASSRATGAYEQYF	TGTGCCAGCAGTCGGGCGACAGGCGCCTACGAGCAGTACTTC
TRBJ1-1	TRBV27	.	.	CASSLLRGGNTEAFF	TGTGCCAGCAGTTTATTGCGGGGAGGCAACACTGAAGCTTTCTTT
TRBJ2-7	TRBV28	TRBD2	.	CASSLFAASGGHYEQYF	TGTGCCAGCAGTTTATTTGCGGCTAGCGGGGGACACTACGAGCAGTACTTC
TRBJ2-7	TRBV24-1	.	.	CATSTQGNEQYF	TGTGCCACCAGTACTCAGGGGAACGAGCAGTACTTC
TRBJ1-5	TRBV24-1	.	.	CATSATGRGSNQPQHF	TGTGCCACCAGTGCCACAGGGCGAGGAAGCAATCAGCCCCAGCATTTT
TRBJ2-5	TRBV6-5	.	.	CASSYSQGALQETQYF	TGTGCCAGCAGTTACTCCCAAGGGGCCCTACAAGAGACCCAGTACTTC
TRBJ2-2	TRBV7-2	.	once	CASSHVGGAYTGELFF	TGTGCCAGCAGCCACGTGGGGGGGGCTTACACCGGGGAGCTGTTTTTT
TRBJ1-5	TRBV19	.	.	CASSIDIQNYQPQHF	TGTGCCAGTAGTATAGATATACAGAACTATCAGCCCCAGCATTTT
TRBJ2-7	TRBV9	TRBD2	.	CASSVGSSGSYEQYF	TGTGCCAGCAGCGTAGGGTCTAGCGGGTCGTACGAGCAGTACTTC
TRBJ1-5	TRBV3-1/TRBV3-2	.	.	CASSRHRDSNQPQHF	TGTGCCAGCAGCCGGCACAGGGATAGCAATCAGCCCCAGCATTTT
TRBJ2-7	TRBV14	TRBD1	once	CASSRDRAIYGEQYF	TGTGCCAGCAGCCGGGACAGGGCGATCTACGGGGAGCAGTACTTC
TRBJ1-5	TRBV5-1	.	.	CASRVEPGSNQPQHF	TGCGCCAGCAGGGTTGAACCCGGTAGCAATCAGCCCCAGCATTTT
TRBJ2-1	TRBV10-3	.	.	CAISERALEGQFF	TGTGCCATCAGTGAGAGAGCGCTTGAGGGGCAGTTCTTC
TRBJ2-3	TRBV7-2	.	.	CASTQNTDTQYF	TGTGCCAGCACCCAAAATACAGATACGCAGTATTTT
TRBJ1-2	TRBV12-3/TRBV12-4	.	.	CASSHREGYTF	TGTGCCAGCAGTCACAGGGAAGGCTACACCTTC
TRBJ1-4	TRBV6-5	.	.	CASSFTRDEKLFF	TGTGCCAGCAGTTTCACCAGGGATGAAAAACTGTTTTTT
TRBJ1-3	TRBV5-8	.	.	CASSLFGVNTIYF	TGTGCCAGCAGCTTGTTCGGAGTAAACACCATATATTTT
TRBJ1-1	TRBV27	TRBD1	.	CASSFNRGTEAFF	TGTGCCAGCAGTTTCAACAGGGGCACTGAAGCTTTCTTT
TRBJ1-6	TRBV3-1/TRBV3-2	TRBD1	few	CASSQRTGGRSPLHF	TGTGCCAGCAGCCAACGGACAGGGGGGCGTTCACCCCTCCACTTT
TRBJ1-1	TRBV3-1/TRBV3-2	.	.	CASSQGVAAEAFF	TGTGCCAGCAGCCAAGGGGTCGCGGCTGAAGCTTTCTTT
TRBJ1-1	TRBV6-5	TRBD1	.	CASSSPDRALNTEAFF	TGTGCCAGCAGTTCCCCGGACAGGGCACTGAACACTGAAGCTTTCTTT
TRBJ2-3	TRBV19	TRBD1	.	CASSGGQGASGRVRTDTQYF	TGTGCCAGTAGTGGGGGACAGGGGGCTAGCGGGAGAGTAAGAACAGATACGCAGTATTTT
TRBJ2-4	TRBV13	TRBD1	.	CASSSRDRIAKNIQYF	TGTGCCAGCAGCTCCAGGGACAGAATAGCCAAAAACATTCAGTACTTC
TRBJ1-1	TRBV7-3	.	.	CASSPGGRNEAFF	TGTGCCAGCAGCCCGGGGGGACGGAATGAAGCTTTCTTT
TRBJ1-5	TRBV19	.	few	CASSIAPGMGSNQPQHF	TGTGCCAGTAGTATAGCCCCCGGGATGGGGAGCAATCAGCCCCAGCATTTT
TRBJ1-5	TRBV6-6	.	.	CASGPAGNQPQHF	TGTGCCAGCGGGCCGGCAGGCAATCAGCCCCAGCATTTT
TRBJ2-1	TRBV20-1	.	.	CSASIAAPTRNEQFF	TGCAGTGCTAGTATAGCGGCCCCGACCAGAAATGAGCAGTTCTTC
TRBJ1-2	TRBV19	.	.	CASSVQIDYGYTF	TGTGCCAGTAGCGTACAAATCGACTATGGCTACACCTTC
TRBJ2-1	TRBV12-5	TRBD1	.	CASESSGTANNEQFF	TGTGCTAGTGAGTCCTCCGGGACAGCCAACAATGAGCAGTTCTTC
TRBJ1-2	TRBV4-1	.	once	CASSPQGNYGYTF	TGCGCCAGCAGTCCCCAGGGTAACTATGGCTACACCTTC
TRBJ1-3	TRBV9	TRBD1	.	CASSVAWSTGGTIYF	TGTGCCAGCAGCGTAGCTTGGAGCACAGGGGGCACCATATATTTT
TRBJ2-5	TRBV2	TRBD1	.	CASSLTGRGETQYF	TGTGCCAGCAGCTTGACAGGGAGAGGAGAGACCCAGTACTTC
TRBJ2-1	TRBV11-2	.	.	CASSAYGNEQFF	TGTGCCAGCAGCGCCTACGGTAATGAGCAGTTCTTC
TRBJ2-1	TRBV5-1	.	.	CASSLALLGTRGRRYNEQFF	TGCGCCAGCAGCTTGGCCTTGTTAGGGACCAGGGGAAGGCGGTACAATGAGCAGTTCTTC
TRBJ2-7	TRBV27	TRBD2	.	CASSLSGERGFREQYF	TGTGCCAGCAGTTTAAGCGGGGAGCGGGGGTTTCGCGAGCAGTACTTC
TRBJ2-5	TRBV28	.	.	CASSPPRRGRETQYF	TGTGCCAGCAGTCCACCCCGGCGGGGGCGGGAGACCCAGTACTTC
TRBJ2-5	TRBV2	TRBD2	.	CASSDGGSTETQYF	TGTGCCAGCAGTGACGGGGGGTCTACCGAGACCCAGTACTTC
TRBJ2-3	TRBV7-2	TRBD2	.	CASSLASTSGSWGDTQYF	TGTGCCAGCAGCTTAGCTTCGACTAGCGGGTCCTGGGGAGATACGCAGTATTTT
TRBJ1-4	TRBV15	.	.	CATSRSTGATNEKLFF	TGTGCCACCAGCAGATCCACAGGTGCAACTAATGAAAAACTGTTTTTT
TRBJ1-5	TRBV6-1	.	.	CASSEAQGLRYSNQPQHF	TGTGCCAGCAGTGAAGCACAGGGTTTGAGGTATAGCAATCAGCCCCAGCATTTT
TRBJ1-5	TRBV6-5	.	few	CASSQYIGQQPQHF	TGTGCCAGCAGTCAATATATTGGGCAACAGCCCCAGCATTTT
TRBJ1-2	TRBV7-2	.	once	CASSFSRHRHGYTF	TGTGCCAGCAGCTTTAGTAGACATCGGCATGGCTACACCTTC